This TCR beta chain was observed in a study of T-cell reconstitution after alpha-beta-depleted transplantation in children. General study findings and limits: Recipient T cells and thymic progenitors that survived were the source of the high TCRbeta diversity seen at day 60 in some patients. Reportedly, only several hundred clones from non-depleted graft cells drove alpha-beta T-cell counts at about two months.

Unique molecular identifiers featured in how the TCRbeta library was prepared. TCRdb reprocessed the PCR reads with MiXCR, giving one entry per CDR3 protein. The profile shows around 670,000 distinct CDR3 sequences, around 13% of them singletons. As concerns this clonotype: Antigen specificity is unknown.

This clonotype was sampled from a girl aged 2 to 10 with congenital amegakaryocytic thrombocytopenia, due to receive a stem cell transplant. Sequences were derived from PBMCs, sampled before TCRalphabeta/CD19-depleted stem cell transplant.

CDR3 loop: CASSGGSSGRVTDTQYF. CDR3 nucleotides: TGTGCCAGCAGCGGGGGGTCTAGCGGGAGGGTAACAGATACGCAGTATTTT. The genes are TRBV9 and TRBJ2-3, with 12 bases fitting TRBD2. The CDR3 has 17 amino acids. Germline CDR1 reads SGDLS; CDR2 reads YYNGEE. V lost 3 bases and J lost 3; bases outside the gene matches: 8.